This T cell receptor (beta chain) was sequenced in a study of T cell responses to AZD1222 COVID-19 vaccine. Points from the study as a whole: Baseline testing showed seropositivity in only six or seven AZD1222 recipients. Close to half of spike-specific TCRs reportedly recognize unmutated variant regions.

As concerns this clone: Its cognate antigen is unknown.

Here immunoSEQ multiplex PCR was the method, and the copy in TCRdb shows in-frame clones only, minus some. The sample consists of about 110,000 clones, roughly 88% of them appearing once. The CDR3 is 15 amino acids. Germline V gene lookup returns CDR1 LNHDA and CDR2 SQIVND (reference sequence). V dropped 4 bases and J dropped 2 bases, with 12 bases sitting between them. The chain links TRBV19 to TRBJ1-5; the D gene is possibly TRBD1 (6 bases). This receptor was taken from an adult in good health. The sample here was peripheral blood, taken on day 0 of AZD1222 vaccination. CDR3 DNA: TGTGCCAGTAGTACCAGGGGTGGTGGCAATCAGCCCCAGCATTTT. It encodes CASSTRGGGNQPQHF.